Given below is one T cell receptor (beta chain) in context. Its antigen target is currently unknown. No qualities accompany the bases; no much larger clone lies one base away. Inclusion was restricted to participants for whom at least one PBMC sample before ART initiation and at least two post-ART samples were available. Every participant with HIV received treatment in the United States of America. Cryopreserved samples of about 0.9-11 million PBMC were thawed and washed before DNA extraction. At the time of the earliest PBMC sample, participants with HIV were aged between roughly 20 and 54 years. Per participant, PBMC samples came from 1-4 timepoints prior to ART initiation and 2-8 timepoints following ART initiation, for a median of 7 samples. Serial HIV viral load, CD4+ T-cell count, ART history and demographic data were obtained for every participant. Using a Qiagen kit on a QIAcube, genomic DNA was extracted from unsorted PBMC, with samples processed in batches of 12.

The immunoSEQ hsTCRB v3.0 assay was used at survey level resolution for TRB variable region sequencing. The target sequencing depth for TRB was 40,000-50,000 T-cell genomes per sample. Pooled TRB libraries were sequenced on an Illumina MiSeq with a v3 150-cycle kit. The published analysis was carried out like this. Repertoire analysis was run in R within a reproducible Nextflow workflow that covered QC, data transformation and analysis. LymphoSeq2, an R package for exploring AIRR-Seq data, was used to implement the custom analyses. A handful of samples that yielded fewer than 5000 total TRB sequences were excluded, so that approximately 170 HIV repertoires were analyzed. Among the roughly 190 retained HIV repertoires, 55 to 65 were collected before ART initiation and around 130 after ART initiation. Repertoires were downsampled to 5000 TRB nucleotide sequences, and summary statistics were averaged over 100 downsampling iterations. TRB sequences were retained for analysis only if CDR3 regions of at least seven amino acids were present. Diversity was assessed using a clonality score derived from Shannon entropy and using the Gini coefficient. In repertoire networks, the top 5000 CDR3 amino acid sequences were linked whenever an edit distance of one separated two sequences. For TRB CDR3 amino acid sequences, GLIPH2 was used to predict antigen specificity groups and MHC restriction. Known CMV, EBV, HIV or tissue antigen associations were flagged by matching CDR3 amino acid sequences against VDJdb and McPAS-TCR. Pre-ART, post-ART and control groups were compared with Wilcoxon signed-rank tests and Holm-Bonferroni correction. In TCRdb, the immuneACCESS table is reduced to in-frame sequences with V and J assigned. These tables do not hold every clone; where another copy was compared, an unresolved V gene accounts for under half, and the others remain unexplained. V and J calls and clone size are those listed in that table; D and trimming were worked out from the DNA. The sample table lists fewer than 35,000 clones, about three quarters of them with a count of one. The leading ten clones occupy 7.5% to 9.5% of the sample.

The sample belongs to a study of long-term antiretroviral therapy in people with HIV (dated by TCRdb to the early 2020s). About the investigation overall: The earliest samples were collected about a decade before the 2015 WHO recommendation for immediate ART, when ART was typically delayed until CD4 counts fell. Eleven of the 30 participants with HIV were female. A total of 150 to 200 cryopreserved PBMC samples came from roughly 30 adults with confirmed HIV infection and were collected serially over a mean of about six years (range 1-12). Whether ART initiation and durable HIV suppression were associated with changes in peripheral blood TRB repertoire composition and diversity was tested in a retrospective serial study. No cross-contamination during QIAcube processing was seen in test extractions of a monoclonal T-cell line run alongside 33 polyclonal samples.

Overall study outcomes, separate from this receptor: Because PBMC availability was limited, only the TCR beta chain was sequenced, with no alpha chain pairing. Samples dated from the mid-2000s to the late 2010s, and the ART regimens used may be less effective than current ones. Unsorted PBMC were profiled instead of sorted CD4+ and CD8+ T cells because pre-ART samples had limited cell numbers. Narrower CDR3 length ranges were observed in HIV repertoires than in controls, and an antigen-experienced repertoire with only a slight naive shift after ART was suggested by the network structure. ART initiation was associated with a significant increase in TRB diversity, but diversity stayed significantly below transplant donor controls even after long-term ART. No data were available on ART adherence, viral resistance or therapy changes, limiting inferences about post-ART repertoire changes. Expanded TRB clones identified before ART initiation dominated the repertoire at all time points, although this dominance fluctuated and declined in many PLHIV after ART.

V gives up 2 bases and J gives up 3 bases, and the segment between their germline ends measures 15 bases. The CDR3 goes from the cysteine to the phenylalanine over 15 residues. The CDR3 DNA has 45 bases and is translated from base 1. The germline V gene encodes CDR1 SGHRS and CDR2 YFSETQ. Sequenced here: unsorted PBMCs, sampled 3.1 years after starting antiretroviral therapy. The chain couples TRBV5-1 to TRBJ2-7; TRBD2 is perhaps the D gene, given 5 matching bases. This clonotype was sampled from a woman aged 45-60 years with HIV. The CDR3 loop reads CASSFIGVVDYEQYF. In nucleotide form, the sequence is TGCGCCAGCAGCTTTATCGGGGTAGTGGACTACGAGCAGTACTTC.